Following are 2 T cell receptor beta chains from one sample sequenced in a study of blood T cell repertoires in COVID-19. Profiling relied on immunoSEQ multiplex PCR, and the TCRdb table lists in-frame clones only, not all of them. The table includes more than 10,000 clones, about nine tenths detected once. Sequences were obtained from peripheral blood. These receptors were collected from a human donor in a cohort sampled during active COVID-19.

This clone was recorded only once. The V and J genes are TRBV4-1 and TRBJ2-7; perhaps TRBD2 as D (6 bases). The germline gives CDR1 MGHRA, CDR2 YSYEKL. The CDR3 runs 14 residues. V lost 1 base, J lost 9 bases, and 16 bases lay in between. CDR3 protein: CASSQVGSGLGQYF. In DNA form, the CDR3 reads TGCGCCAGCAGCCAAGTTGGGAGCGGGCTAGGGCAGTACTTC.

V and J are TRBV11-2 and TRBJ1-4; 7 nucleotides match TRBD1. Germline CDR1 and CDR2: SGHAT and FQNNGV. This CDR3 contains 17 residues. The J segment lost 0 bases and the V segment lost 5 bases, leaving 9 bases of the junction unmatched. CDR3 sequence (DNA): TGTGCCAGCAGCAAGGGGGCAGGGCGAGCAACTAATGAAAAACTGTTTTTT. It is translated as CASSKGAGRATNEKLFF. The full variable domain, its missing parts supplied by reference TRBV11-2 and TRBJ1-4, is EAGVAQSPRYKIIEKRQSVAFWCNPISGHATLYWYQQILGQGPKLLIQFQNNGVVDDSQLPKDRFSAERLKGVDSTLKIQPAKLEDSAVYLCASSKGAGRATNEKLFFGSGTQLSVL.